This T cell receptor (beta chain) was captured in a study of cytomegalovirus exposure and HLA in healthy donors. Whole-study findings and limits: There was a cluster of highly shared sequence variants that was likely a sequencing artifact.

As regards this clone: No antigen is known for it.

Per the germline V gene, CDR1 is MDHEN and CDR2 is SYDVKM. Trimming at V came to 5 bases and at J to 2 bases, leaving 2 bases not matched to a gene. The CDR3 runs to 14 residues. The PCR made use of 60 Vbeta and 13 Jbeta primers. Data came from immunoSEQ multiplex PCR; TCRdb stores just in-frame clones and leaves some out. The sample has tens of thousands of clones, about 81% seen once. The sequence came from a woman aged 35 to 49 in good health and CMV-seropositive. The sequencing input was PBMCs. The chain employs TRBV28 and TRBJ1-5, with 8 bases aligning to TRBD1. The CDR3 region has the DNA TGTGCCAGCAGTATGGGACAGGGCAATCAGCCCCAGCATTTT. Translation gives CASSMGQGNQPQHF. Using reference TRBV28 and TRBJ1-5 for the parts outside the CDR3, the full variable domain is DVKVTQSSRYLVKRTGEKVFLECVQDMDHENMFWYRQDPGLGLRLIYFSYDVKMKEKGDIPEGYSVSREKKERFSLILESASTNQTSMYLCASSMGQGNQPQHFGDGTRLSIL.